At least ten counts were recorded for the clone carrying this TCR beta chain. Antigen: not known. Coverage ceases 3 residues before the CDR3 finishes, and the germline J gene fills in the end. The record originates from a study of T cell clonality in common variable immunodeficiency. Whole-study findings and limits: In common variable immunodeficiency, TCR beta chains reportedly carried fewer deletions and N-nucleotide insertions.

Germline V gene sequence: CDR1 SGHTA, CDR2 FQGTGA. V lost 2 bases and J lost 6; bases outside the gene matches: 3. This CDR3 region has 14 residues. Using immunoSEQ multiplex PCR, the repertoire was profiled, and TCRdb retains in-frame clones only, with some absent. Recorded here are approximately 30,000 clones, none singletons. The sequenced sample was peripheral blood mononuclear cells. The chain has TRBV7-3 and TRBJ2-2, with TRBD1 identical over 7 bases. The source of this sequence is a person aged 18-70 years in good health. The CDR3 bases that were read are TGTGCCAGCAGCTTAGACAGGGTTTCCGGGGAG. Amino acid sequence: CASSLDRVSGE. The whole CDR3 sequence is CASSLDRVSGELFF.